This section outlines one TCR beta chain sequence together with its context. Authors' methods: It was from reference gene primer amplification that nucleated cell counts were estimated. The table came from immunoSEQ multiplex PCR; TCRdb's copy has only in-frame clones and leaves some out. The V and J calls and clone size are taken from that table; D and trimming were inferred from the DNA. The data contain 200,000 to 250,000 clones, about four fifths of them singletons. These data belong to a study of blood T cell repertoires in COVID-19. Overall study context: Sites across the United States, Italy and Spain contributed samples from acute and convalescent COVID-19. Nucleic acid was either cDNA or gDNA, and it came from T cells, B-cell-depleted T cells, or PBMCs.

CDR3 length: 16 amino acids. CDR1 is LGHDT, CDR2 YNNKEL, per germline (reference sequence). Trimming removed 5 bases at V and 2 bases at J, with 16 bases between. Input material: peripheral blood. The chain combines TRBV3-1 (or the pseudogene TRBV3-2) with TRBJ2-1; D perhaps matches TRBD2 (6 bases). The TCR was taken from a woman between 18 and 30 years old with acute or convalescent COVID-19. CDR3 protein: CASSEGGGWAYNEQFF. CDR3 nucleotides: TGTGCCAGCAGCGAAGGAGGAGGGTGGGCCTACAATGAGCAGTTCTTC.